This TCR beta chain was captured by sequencing in a study of cytomegalovirus exposure and HLA in healthy donors. Findings of the study overall: Reported results showed that the classifier diagnosed cytomegalovirus status with high specificity and sensitivity. In a later analysis, compared with equally common non-associated chains, HLA-associated beta chains were more expanded.

Remarks on this clone: Antigen: not known.

The PCR ran on 60 Vbeta and 13 Jbeta primers. Assay used: immunoSEQ multiplex PCR; TCRdb lists only in-frame clones, some missing. In the table there are about 190,000 clones, about 87% of which are singletons. Samples came from healthy bone marrow donors. The sequencing sample was made of PBMCs. This receptor was taken from a man younger than 45 in good health and CMV-seronegative.

The CDR3 protein is CASSQTAGGTRSYEQYF. The CDR3 bases are TGTGCCAGCAGCCAGACGGCGGGAGGGACGCGCTCCTACGAGCAGTACTTC. The chain recombines TRBV7-9 with TRBJ2-7, with 9 bases identical to TRBD2. The CDR3 runs 17 residues. V gave up 5 bases and J gave up 0 bases; unmatched junction bases: 11. Per the germline V gene, CDR1 is SEHNR and CDR2 is FQNEAQ (reference sequence).